The rows below give T cell receptor beta chains drawn from one sample of a study of shared clonotypes between healthy human individuals. Measured with immunoSEQ multiplex PCR; TCRdb has only the in-frame clones, and not every one. The data show a few hundred thousand clones, almost 97% seen once. Sequencing was done on a sample of naive CD4+ T cells sorted from blood. Every receptor here comes from a woman aged 25-40 years in good health. The CDR3 runs from the conserved cysteine through the conserved F or W. The D gene is left open where the match is weak. Size tells how often a clone was seen (once, few, many) or the class of an expanded clone, and some rows leave it out.

CDR3,DNA,D,J,size,V
CASSSAGTYNEQFF,TGTGCCAGCAGCTCGGCAGGGACCTACAATGAGCAGTTCTTC,.,TRBJ2-1,.,TRBV11-2
CASSAFWPFGTSVFEQYF,TGTGCCAGCAGCGCCTTTTGGCCTTTCGGGACCTCCGTGTTCGAGCAGTACTTC,.,TRBJ2-7,.,TRBV7-2
CASSLGTGNSPLHF,TGTGCCAGCAGCTTGGGGACAGGGAATTCACCCCTCCACTTT,TRBD1,TRBJ1-6,once,TRBV7-9
CASSHLAGRDRRHEQYF,TGTGCCAGCAGCCATCTCGCCGGTCGGGACAGAAGGCACGAGCAGTACTTC,TRBD1,TRBJ2-7,.,TRBV14
CASSTRGTYGYTF,TGTGCCAGCAGTACTCGGGGCACCTATGGCTACACCTTC,.,TRBJ1-2,.,TRBV27
CASSLTPVASDTVDTQYF,TGTGCCAGCAGCTTAACGCCCGTGGCTAGTGATACGGTCGATACGCAGTATTTT,.,TRBJ2-3,once,TRBV7-2
CAWSVGLAGTSEQFF,TGTGCCTGGAGTGTAGGGTTAGCGGGAACTTCTGAGCAGTTCTTC,TRBD2,TRBJ2-1,.,TRBV30
CAWSTIDRAEQYF,TGTGCCTGGAGTACGATCGACAGGGCTGAGCAGTACTTC,TRBD1,TRBJ2-7,.,TRBV30
CASSQLAGVRYEQYF,TGTGCCAGCAGTCAACTAGCGGGAGTTCGCTACGAGCAGTACTTC,TRBD2,TRBJ2-7,.,TRBV6-5
CASSGGAGATNEKLFF,TGTGCCAGCAGTGGAGGGGCGGGAGCAACTAATGAAAAACTGTTTTTT,.,TRBJ1-4,.,TRBV6-1
CASRAKGQNTGELFF,TGTGCCAGTAGGGCCAAAGGGCAGAACACCGGGGAGCTGTTTTTT,.,TRBJ2-2,.,TRBV19
CASGLGEGPANEKLFF,TGTGCTAGTGGTTTGGGCGAGGGGCCGGCTAATGAAAAACTGTTTTTT,.,TRBJ1-4,.,TRBV12-5
CASSTDRGLAQYF,TGTGCCAGCAGCACAGACAGGGGGTTGGCGCAGTACTTC,TRBD1,TRBJ2-7,.,TRBV28
CASRGRINQPQHF,TGTGCCAGCAGGGGACGGATCAATCAGCCCCAGCATTTT,.,TRBJ1-5,.,TRBV6-1
CASGDRVNTEAFF,TGTGCCAGCGGGGACAGGGTAAACACTGAAGCTTTCTTT,TRBD1,TRBJ1-1,.,TRBV7-9
CASSHLPGNNEQFF,TGCGCCAGCAGCCATCTCCCGGGGAACAATGAGCAGTTCTTC,.,TRBJ2-1,.,TRBV4-1
CATSRGLVSGTDTQYF,TGTGCCACCAGCAGAGGTCTCGTATCGGGCACAGATACGCAGTATTTT,.,TRBJ2-3,.,TRBV15
CAIDTRVFGELFF,TGTGCCATTGATACTAGGGTTTTCGGGGAGCTGTTTTTT,.,TRBJ2-2,once,TRBV6-4
CASSLEVTPALEQYF,TGCGCCAGCAGCTTGGAGGTGACTCCAGCGCTCGAGCAGTACTTC,.,TRBJ2-7,.,TRBV5-1
CASRLQGTYNSPLHF,TGTGCCAGCAGGTTACAGGGGACCTATAATTCACCCCTCCACTTT,TRBD1,TRBJ1-6,.,TRBV27
CASSLTGVSGNTIYF,TGTGCCAGCAGTTTAACAGGGGTCTCTGGAAACACCATATATTTT,TRBD1,TRBJ1-3,.,TRBV27
CASSITTIRLAGGGEQYF,TGTGCCAGTAGTATAACCACAATTCGACTAGCGGGAGGAGGTGAGCAGTACTTC,TRBD2,TRBJ2-7,.,TRBV19
CASSFNRGGNEKLFF,TGTGCCAGCAGCTTTAACAGGGGGGGAAATGAAAAACTGTTTTTT,TRBD1,TRBJ1-4,.,TRBV7-8
CASSHRQGKYEQYF,TGTGCCAGTAGTCACCGACAGGGGAAATACGAGCAGTACTTC,TRBD1,TRBJ2-7,.,TRBV19
CASSPTGDQPQHF,TGTGCCAGCAGCCCAACAGGGGATCAGCCCCAGCATTTT,TRBD1,TRBJ1-5,.,TRBV5-5
CASSSYRGEQYF,TGTGCCAGCAGCTCTTACAGGGGCGAGCAGTACTTC,TRBD1,TRBJ2-7,.,TRBV7-2
CASSPSSDWSYEQYF,TGTGCCAGCAGCCCCTCTAGCGACTGGTCCTACGAGCAGTACTTC,.,TRBJ2-7,.,TRBV13
CASSVRLAENTGELFF,TGTGCCAGCAGCGTACGGCTAGCGGAGAACACCGGGGAGCTGTTTTTT,TRBD2,TRBJ2-2,.,TRBV9
CASSLVETQYF,TGCGCCAGCAGCTTGGTCGAGACCCAGTACTTC,.,TRBJ2-5,once,TRBV5-1
CASRLAGSTDTQYF,TGTGCCAGCAGACTAGCGGGAAGCACAGATACGCAGTATTTT,TRBD2,TRBJ2-3,.,TRBV6-1
CASSLAVPIGGETQYF,TGCGCCAGCAGCTTGGCCGTGCCAATTGGGGGAGAGACCCAGTACTTC,.,TRBJ2-5,.,TRBV5-1
CASSQKTPSNIQYF,TGTGCCAGCAGCCAAAAAACACCCTCAAACATTCAGTACTTC,.,TRBJ2-4,.,TRBV7-9
CASSADQGAREQYF,TGTGCCAGCAGCGCGGATCAGGGGGCGCGTGAGCAGTACTTC,TRBD1,TRBJ2-7,.,TRBV11-1
CASRPQGNQPQHF,TGTGCCAGTAGGCCCCAGGGAAATCAGCCCCAGCATTTT,.,TRBJ1-5,once,TRBV19
CASSLGTSGTPGEQFF,TGTGCCAGCAGCTTAGGGACTAGCGGGACCCCTGGTGAGCAGTTCTTC,TRBD2,TRBJ2-1,once,TRBV11-2
CASSLQRGGTRNEQFF,TGTGCCAGCAGCTTACAACGGGGCGGGACGAGGAATGAGCAGTTCTTC,.,TRBJ2-1,.,TRBV7-8